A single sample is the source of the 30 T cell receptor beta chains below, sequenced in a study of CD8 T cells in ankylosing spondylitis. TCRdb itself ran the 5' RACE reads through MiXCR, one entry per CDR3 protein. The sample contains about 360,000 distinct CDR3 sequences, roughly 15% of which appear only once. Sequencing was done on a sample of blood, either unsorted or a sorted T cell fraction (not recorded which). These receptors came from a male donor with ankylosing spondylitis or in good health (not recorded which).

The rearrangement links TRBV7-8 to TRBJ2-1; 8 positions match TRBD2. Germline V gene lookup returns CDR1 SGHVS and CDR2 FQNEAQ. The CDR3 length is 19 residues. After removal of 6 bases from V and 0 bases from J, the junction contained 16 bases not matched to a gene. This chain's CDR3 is CASSLIMSGGPSSYNEQFF. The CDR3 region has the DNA TGTGCCAGCAGTCTTATTATGTCGGGGGGGCCCAGCTCCTACAATGAGCAGTTCTTC.

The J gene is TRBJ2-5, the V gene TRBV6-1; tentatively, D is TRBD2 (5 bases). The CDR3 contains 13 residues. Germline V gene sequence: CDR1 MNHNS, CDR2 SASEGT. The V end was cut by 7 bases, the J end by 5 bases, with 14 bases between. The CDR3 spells CASTPRDRETQYF. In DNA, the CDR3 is TGTGCCAGCACTCCCCGGGATCGGGAGACCCAGTACTTC.

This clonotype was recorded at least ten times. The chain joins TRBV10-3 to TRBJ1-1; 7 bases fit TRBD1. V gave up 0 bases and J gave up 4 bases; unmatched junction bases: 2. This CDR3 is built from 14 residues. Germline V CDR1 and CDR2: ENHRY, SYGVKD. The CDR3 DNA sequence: TGTGCCATCAGTGAGTCGAAGGGGGCCACTGAAGCTTTCTTT. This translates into CAISESKGATEAFF.

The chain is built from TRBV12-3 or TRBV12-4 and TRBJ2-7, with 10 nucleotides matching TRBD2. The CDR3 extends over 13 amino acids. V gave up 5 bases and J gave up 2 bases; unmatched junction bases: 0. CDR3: CASSGTSAYEQYF. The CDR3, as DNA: TGTGCCAGCAGTGGGACTAGCGCCTACGAGCAGTACTTC.

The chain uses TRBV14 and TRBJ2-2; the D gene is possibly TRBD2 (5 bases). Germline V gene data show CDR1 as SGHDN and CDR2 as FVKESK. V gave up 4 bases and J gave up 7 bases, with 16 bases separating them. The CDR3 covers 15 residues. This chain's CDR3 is CASSPKRGAYGELFF. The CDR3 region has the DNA TGTGCCAGCAGCCCAAAACGGGGAGCTTACGGGGAGCTGTTTTTT.

Here the CDR3 reads CASSIDRDPREAFF. CDR3 nucleotide sequence: TGTGCCAGTAGTATAGACCGGGACCCTCGGGAAGCTTTCTTT. The rearrangement uses TRBV19 and TRBJ1-1; TRBD1 might be the D (5 bases). Trimming cost V 0 bases and J 8 bases, with 13 bases left between them. This CDR3 is 14 amino acids long. Germline V gives CDR1 LNHDA, CDR2 SQIVND (reference sequence). Full variable domain (rest looked up from reference TRBV19 and TRBJ1-1): DGGITQSPKYLFRKEGQNVTLSCEQNLNHDAMYWYRQDPGQGLRLIYYSQIVNDFQKGDIAEGYSVSREKKESFPLTVTSAQKNPTAFYLCASSIDRDPREAFFGQGTRLTVV.

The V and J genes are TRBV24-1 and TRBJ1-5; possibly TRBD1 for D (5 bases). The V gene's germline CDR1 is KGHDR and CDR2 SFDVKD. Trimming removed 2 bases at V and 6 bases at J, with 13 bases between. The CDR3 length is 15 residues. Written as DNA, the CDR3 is TGTGCCACCAGTGATTCGCTGGGGGAAGGTCAGCCCCAGCATTTT. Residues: CATSDSLGEGQPQHF.

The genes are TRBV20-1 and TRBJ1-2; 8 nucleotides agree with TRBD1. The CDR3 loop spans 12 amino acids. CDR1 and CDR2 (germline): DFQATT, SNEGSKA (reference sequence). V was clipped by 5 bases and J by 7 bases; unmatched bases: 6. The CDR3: CSAVGQGRGYTF. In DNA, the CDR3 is TGCAGTGCTGTCGGACAGGGACGTGGCTACACCTTC.

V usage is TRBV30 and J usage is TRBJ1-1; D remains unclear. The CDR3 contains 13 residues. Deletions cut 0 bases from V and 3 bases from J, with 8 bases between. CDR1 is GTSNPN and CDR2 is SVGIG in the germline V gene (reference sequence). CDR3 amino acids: CAWSVEADTEAFF. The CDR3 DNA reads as TGTGCCTGGAGTGTAGAGGCGGACACTGAAGCTTTCTTT.

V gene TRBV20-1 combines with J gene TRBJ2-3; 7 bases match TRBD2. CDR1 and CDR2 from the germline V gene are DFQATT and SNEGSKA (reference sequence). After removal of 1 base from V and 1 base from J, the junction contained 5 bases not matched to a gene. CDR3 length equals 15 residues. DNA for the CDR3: TGCAGTGCTAGAGGGGGGGGACTTGGCACAGATACGCAGTATTTT. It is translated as CSARGGGLGTDTQYF.

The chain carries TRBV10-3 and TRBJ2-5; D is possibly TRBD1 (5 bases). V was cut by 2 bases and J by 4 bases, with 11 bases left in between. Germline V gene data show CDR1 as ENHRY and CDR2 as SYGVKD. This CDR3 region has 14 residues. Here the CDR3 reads CAISEGRAAETQYF. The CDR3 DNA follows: TGTGCCATCAGTGAGGGCAGGGCCGCAGAGACCCAGTACTTC.

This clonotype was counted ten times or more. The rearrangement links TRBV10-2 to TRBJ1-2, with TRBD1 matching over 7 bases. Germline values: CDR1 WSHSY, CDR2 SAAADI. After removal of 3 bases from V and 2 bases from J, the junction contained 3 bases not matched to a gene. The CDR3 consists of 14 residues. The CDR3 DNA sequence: TGCGCCAGCAGTGATCCAGGGGGGAACTATGGCTACACCTTC. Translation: CASSDPGGNYGYTF.

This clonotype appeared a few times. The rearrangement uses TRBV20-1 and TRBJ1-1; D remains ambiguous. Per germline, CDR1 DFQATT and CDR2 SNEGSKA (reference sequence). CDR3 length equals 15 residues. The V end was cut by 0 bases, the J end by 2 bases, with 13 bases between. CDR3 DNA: TGCAGTGCTAGAGATATTTCGGGCAGAAACACTGAAGCTTTCTTT. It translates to CSARDISGRNTEAFF.

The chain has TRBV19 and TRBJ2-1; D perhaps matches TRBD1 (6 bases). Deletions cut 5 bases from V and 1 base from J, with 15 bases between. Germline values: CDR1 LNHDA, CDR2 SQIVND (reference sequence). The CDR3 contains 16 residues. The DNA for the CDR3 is TGTGCCAGTAGTTTCAACAGGGCAGCGTCCTACAATGAGCAGTTCTTC. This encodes CASSFNRAASYNEQFF.

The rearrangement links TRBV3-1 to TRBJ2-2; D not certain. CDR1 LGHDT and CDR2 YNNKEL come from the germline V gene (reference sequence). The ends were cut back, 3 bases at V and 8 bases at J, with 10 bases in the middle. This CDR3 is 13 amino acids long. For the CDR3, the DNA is TGTGCCAGCAGCCAGTTGTCGGGTGGGGAGCTGTTTTTT. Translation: CASSQLSGGELFF.

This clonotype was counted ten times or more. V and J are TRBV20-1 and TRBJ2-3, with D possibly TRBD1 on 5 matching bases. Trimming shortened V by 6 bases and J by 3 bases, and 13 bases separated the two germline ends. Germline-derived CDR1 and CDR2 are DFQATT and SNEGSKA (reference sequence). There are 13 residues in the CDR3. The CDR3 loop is CSAPDSLTDTQYF. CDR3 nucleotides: TGCAGTGCCCCTGACAGCCTAACAGATACGCAGTATTTT.

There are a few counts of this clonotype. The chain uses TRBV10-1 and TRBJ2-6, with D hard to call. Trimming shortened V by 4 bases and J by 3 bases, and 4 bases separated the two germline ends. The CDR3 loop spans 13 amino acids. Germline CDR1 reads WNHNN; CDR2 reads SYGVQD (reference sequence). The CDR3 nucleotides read TGCGCCAGCAGTGTTAGTGGGGCCAACGTCCTGACTTTC. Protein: CASSVSGANVLTF.

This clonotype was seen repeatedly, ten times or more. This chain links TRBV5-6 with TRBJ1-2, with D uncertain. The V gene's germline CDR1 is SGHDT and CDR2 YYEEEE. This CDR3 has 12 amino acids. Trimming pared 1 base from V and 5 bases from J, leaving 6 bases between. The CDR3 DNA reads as TGTGCCAGCAGCTTGACATCTTATGGCTACACCTTC. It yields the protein CASSLTSYGYTF.

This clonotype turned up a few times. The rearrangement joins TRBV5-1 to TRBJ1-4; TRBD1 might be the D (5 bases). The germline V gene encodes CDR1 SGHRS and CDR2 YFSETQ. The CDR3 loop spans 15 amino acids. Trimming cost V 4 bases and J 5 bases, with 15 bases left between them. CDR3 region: CASSTRDGPNEKLFF. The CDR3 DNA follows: TGCGCCAGCAGCACACGGGACGGTCCGAATGAAAAACTGTTTTTT. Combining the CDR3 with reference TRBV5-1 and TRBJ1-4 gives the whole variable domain KAGVTQTPRYLIKTRGQQVTLSCSPISGHRSVSWYQQTPGQGLQFLFEYFSETQRNKGNFPGRFSGRQFSNSRSEMNVSTLELGDSALYLCASSTRDGPNEKLFFGSGTQLSVL.

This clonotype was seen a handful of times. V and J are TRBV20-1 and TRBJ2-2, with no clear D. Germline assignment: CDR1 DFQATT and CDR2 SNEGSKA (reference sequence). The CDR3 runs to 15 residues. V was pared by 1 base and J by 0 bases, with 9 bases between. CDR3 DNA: TGCAGTGCTAGAGGATGGAGATCGAACACCGGGGAGCTGTTTTTT. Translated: CSARGWRSNTGELFF.

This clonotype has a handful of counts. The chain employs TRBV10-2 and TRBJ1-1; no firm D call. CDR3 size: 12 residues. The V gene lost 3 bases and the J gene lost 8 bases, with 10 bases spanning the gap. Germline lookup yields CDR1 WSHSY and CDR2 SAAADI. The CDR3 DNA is TGCGCCAGCAGTGAACCCCCGGGGGAAGCTTTCTTT. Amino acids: CASSEPPGEAFF.

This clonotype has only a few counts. CDR3 nucleotides: TGTGCCAGCAGCTTAGAGGGCAGCAACTCTGGAAACACCATATATTTT. Translated, it gives CASSLEGSNSGNTIYF. The rearrangement links TRBV7-9 to TRBJ1-3; D remains unclear. V was trimmed by 1 base and J by 0 bases, leaving 10 bases between them. Germline-derived CDR1 and CDR2 are SEHNR and FQNEAQ (reference sequence). This CDR3 spans 16 amino acids.

The CDR3 loop reads CASGRAGAKNEQFF. The CDR3 region has the DNA TGTGCCAGCGGGAGAGCGGGAGCGAAGAATGAGCAGTTCTTC. The chain links TRBV6-1 to TRBJ2-1, with 8 bases matching TRBD2. Germline trimming cut 8 bases from V and 7 bases from J; bases unmatched to any gene: 10. The germline CDR1 and CDR2 sequences are MNHNS and SASEGT. This CDR3 is built from 14 residues.

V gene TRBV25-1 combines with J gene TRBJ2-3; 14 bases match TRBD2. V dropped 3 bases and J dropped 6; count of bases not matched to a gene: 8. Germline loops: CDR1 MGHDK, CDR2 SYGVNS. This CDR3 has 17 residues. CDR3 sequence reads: CASSETGTSGSSDTQYF. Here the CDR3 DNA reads TGTGCCAGCAGTGAGACAGGGACTAGCGGGAGTTCGGATACGCAGTATTTT.

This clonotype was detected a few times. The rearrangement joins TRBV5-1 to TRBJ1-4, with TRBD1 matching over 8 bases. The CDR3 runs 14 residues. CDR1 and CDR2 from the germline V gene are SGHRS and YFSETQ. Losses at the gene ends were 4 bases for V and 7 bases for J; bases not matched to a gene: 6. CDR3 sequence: CASSLRTGLEKLFF. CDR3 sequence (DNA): TGCGCCAGCAGCCTCCGGACAGGGCTTGAAAAACTGTTTTTT.

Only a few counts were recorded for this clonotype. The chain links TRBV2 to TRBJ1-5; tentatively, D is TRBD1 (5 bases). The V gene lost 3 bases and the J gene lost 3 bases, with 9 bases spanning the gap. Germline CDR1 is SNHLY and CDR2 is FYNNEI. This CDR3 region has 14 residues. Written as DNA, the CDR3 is TGTGCCAGCAGTGACAGGGAACACAATCAGCCCCAGCATTTT. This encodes CASSDREHNQPQHF.

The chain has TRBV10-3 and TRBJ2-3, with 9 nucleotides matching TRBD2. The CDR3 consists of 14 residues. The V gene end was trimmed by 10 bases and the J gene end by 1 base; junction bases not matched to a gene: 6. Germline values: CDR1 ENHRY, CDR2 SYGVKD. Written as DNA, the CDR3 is TGTGCCACCAGCGGGGGGACCGGCACAGATACGCAGTATTTT. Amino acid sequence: CATSGGTGTDTQYF.

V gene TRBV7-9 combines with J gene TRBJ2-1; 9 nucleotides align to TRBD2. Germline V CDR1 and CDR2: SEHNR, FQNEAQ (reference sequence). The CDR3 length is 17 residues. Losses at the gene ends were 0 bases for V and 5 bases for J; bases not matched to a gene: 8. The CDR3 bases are TGTGCCAGCAGCTTAGCGGCGGGGGGGCCACGAAACAATGAGCAGTTCTTC. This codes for CASSLAAGGPRNNEQFF.

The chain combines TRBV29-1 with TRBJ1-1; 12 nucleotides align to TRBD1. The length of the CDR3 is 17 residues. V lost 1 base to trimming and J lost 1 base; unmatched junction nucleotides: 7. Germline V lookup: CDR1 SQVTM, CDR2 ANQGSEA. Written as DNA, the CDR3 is TGCAGCGTTGAAGGGGGACAGGGGGCTTTTTCGAACACTGAAGCTTTCTTT. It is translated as CSVEGGQGAFSNTEAFF.

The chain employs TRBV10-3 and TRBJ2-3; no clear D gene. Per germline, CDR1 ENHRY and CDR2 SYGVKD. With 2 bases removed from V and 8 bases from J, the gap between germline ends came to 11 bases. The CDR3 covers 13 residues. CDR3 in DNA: TGTGCCATCAGTGAGAGGATCTCTGGTACGCAGTATTTT. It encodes CAISERISGTQYF.